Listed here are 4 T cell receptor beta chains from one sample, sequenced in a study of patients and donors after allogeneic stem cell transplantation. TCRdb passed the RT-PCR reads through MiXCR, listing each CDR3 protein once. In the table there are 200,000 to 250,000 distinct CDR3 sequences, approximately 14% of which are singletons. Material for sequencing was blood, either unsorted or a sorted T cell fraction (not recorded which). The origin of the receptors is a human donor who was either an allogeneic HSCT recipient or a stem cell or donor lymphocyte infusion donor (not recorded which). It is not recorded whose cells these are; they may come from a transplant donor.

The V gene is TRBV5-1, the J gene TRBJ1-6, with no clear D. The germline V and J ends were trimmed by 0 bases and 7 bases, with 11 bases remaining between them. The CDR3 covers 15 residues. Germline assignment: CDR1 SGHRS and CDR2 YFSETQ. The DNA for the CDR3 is TGCGCCAGCAGCTTGGCTCCCAGGCAAAATTCACCCCTCCACTTT. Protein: CASSLAPRQNSPLHF.

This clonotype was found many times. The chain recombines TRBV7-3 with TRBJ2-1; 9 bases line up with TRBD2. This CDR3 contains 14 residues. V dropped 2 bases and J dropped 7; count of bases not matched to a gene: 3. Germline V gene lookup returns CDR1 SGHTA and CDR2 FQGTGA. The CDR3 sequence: CASSLLGLANEQFF. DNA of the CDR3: TGTGCCAGCAGCTTATTAGGACTAGCGAATGAGCAGTTCTTC. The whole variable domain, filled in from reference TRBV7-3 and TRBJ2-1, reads GAGVSQTPSNKVTEKGKYVELRCDPISGHTALYWYRQSLGQGPEFLIYFQGTGAADDSGLPNDRFFAVRPEGSVSTLKIQRTERGDSAVYLCASSLLGLANEQFFGPGTRLTVL.

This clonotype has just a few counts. The CDR3: CASSEAGERQPQHF. In DNA form, the CDR3 reads TGTGCCAGCAGTGAAGCGGGAGAGCGCCAGCCCCAGCATTTT. The chain recombines TRBV2 with TRBJ1-5; D not certain. The V gene lost 0 bases and the J gene lost 7 bases, with 10 bases spanning the gap. Germline CDR1 and CDR2: SNHLY and FYNNEI. The CDR3 runs 14 residues.

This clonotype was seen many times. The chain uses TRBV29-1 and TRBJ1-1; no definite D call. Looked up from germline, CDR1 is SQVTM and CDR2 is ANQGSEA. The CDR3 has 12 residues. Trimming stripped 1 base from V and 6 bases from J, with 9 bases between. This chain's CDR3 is CSVEVPRSEAFF. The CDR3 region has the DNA TGCAGCGTTGAAGTTCCGCGATCTGAAGCTTTCTTT.